This T cell receptor beta chain was found in a study of Ad26.COV2.S vaccination and SARS-CoV-2 variants. Overall study results and limits: Among vaccine recipients, spike-specific TCR breadth exceeded that of placebo recipients.

The length of the CDR3 is 15 residues. Trimming shortened V by 4 bases and J by 4 bases, and 19 bases separated the two germline ends. CDR1 SQVTM and CDR2 ANQGSEA come from the germline V gene. About this clone: What it binds is unknown.

Treatment given: about 20 received Ad26.COV2.S at low or high dose, single or two shots; a few received placebo; per-sample allocation not given. Sampling took place 63 days after the first vaccine or placebo injection. The protocol was immunoSEQ multiplex PCR, while the TCRdb copy is restricted to in-frame clones and leaves out a portion. The repertoire has over 400,000 clones, about 90% of them found once; the top ten carry 1.5% to 2%. This chain joins TRBV29-1 and TRBJ1-2; D gene unclear. Here the sequenced sample was peripheral blood, taken in a trial of Ad26.COV2.S vaccine versus placebo. The receptor comes from a person aged 18-60 years who received the Ad26.COV2.S COVID-19 vaccine or a placebo. CDR3 bases: TGCAGCGTTGGCTTGGCGGATCGACACGGCTATGGCTACACCTTC. This codes for CSVGLADRHGYGYTF.